This TCR beta chain was sequenced for a study of blood T cell repertoires in COVID-19. In its sample, this clone was seen once. Profiled with immunoSEQ multiplex PCR; TCRdb holds only in-frame clones, not every one. This sample has about 110,000 clones, with roughly 88% found just once. The CDR3 contains 14 residues. Germline assignment: CDR1 SGHVS and CDR2 FNYEAQ. V was clipped by 8 bases and J by 4 bases, with 14 bases between them. Sample: peripheral blood. This chain connects TRBV7-6 to TRBJ1-4; perhaps TRBD1 as D (5 bases). The clonotype comes from a man over 45 with active or convalescent COVID-19. The CDR3, as DNA: TGTGCCAGCGCGGGGGAACAGCTTAATGAAAAACTGTTTTTT. Its protein product is CASAGEQLNEKLFF. The full variable domain, its missing parts supplied by reference TRBV7-6 and TRBJ1-4, is GAGVSQSPRYKVTKRGQDVALRCDPISGHVSLYWYRQALGQGPEFLTYFNYEAQQDKSGLPNDRFSAERPEGSISTLTIQRTEQRDSAMYRCASAGEQLNEKLFFGSGTQLSVL.